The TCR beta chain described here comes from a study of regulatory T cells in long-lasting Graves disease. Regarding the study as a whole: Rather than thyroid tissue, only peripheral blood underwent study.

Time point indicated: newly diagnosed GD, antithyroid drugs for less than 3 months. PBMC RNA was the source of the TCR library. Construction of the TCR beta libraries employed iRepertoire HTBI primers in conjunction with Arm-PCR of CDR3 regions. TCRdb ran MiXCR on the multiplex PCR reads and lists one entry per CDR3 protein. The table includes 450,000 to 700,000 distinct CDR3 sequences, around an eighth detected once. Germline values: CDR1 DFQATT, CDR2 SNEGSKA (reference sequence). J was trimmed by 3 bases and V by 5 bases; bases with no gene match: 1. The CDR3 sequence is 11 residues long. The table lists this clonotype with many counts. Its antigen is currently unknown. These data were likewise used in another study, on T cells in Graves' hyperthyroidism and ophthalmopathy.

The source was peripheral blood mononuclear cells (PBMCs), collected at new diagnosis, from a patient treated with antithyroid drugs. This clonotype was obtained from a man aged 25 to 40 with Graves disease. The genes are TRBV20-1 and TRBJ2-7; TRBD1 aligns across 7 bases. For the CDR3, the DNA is TGCAGTGCTGGACAGGTCTACGAGCAGTACTTC. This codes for CSAGQVYEQYF.